Below are 10 T cell receptor beta chains sequenced from a single sample in a study of CD8+ T cells in alopecia areata. Once RNA had been extracted, it was reverse transcribed into cDNA to act as the sequencing template. Using immunoSEQ multiplex PCR, the repertoire was profiled, and TCRdb retains in-frame clones only, with some absent. The sample yields around 140,000 clones, about 49% seen once. The sample was CD8+ T cells sorted from blood, taken at week 0. The receptors originated from a human donor with alopecia areata.

As to this clone: Germline and junction disagree at one end, which may indicate a read error. This chain joins TRBV4-1 and TRBJ1-2, with D possibly matching TRBD1 (5 bases). The length of the CDR3 is 15 residues. CDR1 and CDR2 (germline): MGHRA, YSYEKL. Here the CDR3 reads CASRQGEGKGYGYTF. The CDR3 DNA follows: TGCGCCAGCAGACAAGGGGAGGGGAAGGGCTATGGCTACACCTTC.

V and J are TRBV9 and TRBJ2-1; 8 nucleotides align to TRBD2. The germline CDR1 and CDR2 sequences are SGDLS and YYNGEE. With 2 bases clipped from V and 7 bases from J, the junction kept 8 bases outside the gene matches. The CDR3 covers 15 residues. CDR3 nucleotide sequence: TGTGCCAGCAGCGTCGGCGGGGGGCCGGGAAATGAGCAGTTCTTC. Amino acids: CASSVGGGPGNEQFF.

A few counts support this clone. Distinct nucleotide sequences in the sample also encode this CDR3. V usage is TRBV6-4 and J usage is TRBJ2-3; 10 bases are a match to TRBD2. CDR1 is MRHNA, CDR2 SNTAGT, per germline. The CDR3 is made up of 15 amino acids. With 3 bases clipped from V and 1 base from J, the junction kept 1 base outside the gene matches. The CDR3 coding sequence is TGTGCCAGCAGTGAGGGGACTAGCGGCACAGATACGCAGTATTTT. Its translation: CASSEGTSGTDTQYF.

In its sample, this clone was seen a few times. This sequence joins TRBV5-4 and TRBJ2-1, with D uncertain. Germline-derived CDR1 and CDR2 are SGHNT and YYREEE (reference sequence). There are 14 residues in the CDR3. The V gene lost 0 bases and the J gene lost 6 bases, with 10 bases spanning the gap. The DNA for the CDR3 is TGTGCCAGCAGCTTGGGGAACACTCCCAATGAGCAGTTCTTC. As protein: CASSLGNTPNEQFF.

This clone was found once. The CDR3 sequence: CASSQTAQHANTGELFF. CDR3 bases: TGCGCCAGCAGCCAAACGGCGCAGCACGCGAACACCGGGGAGCTGTTTTTT. The chain recombines TRBV4-1 with TRBJ2-2; D ambiguous. The CDR3 has 17 residues. Germline CDR1 MGHRA, CDR2 YSYEKL. Trimming shortened V by 2 bases and J by 0 bases, and 13 bases separated the two germline ends.

CDR3: CAWNPAGLGNEQFF. DNA of the CDR3: TGTGCCTGGAATCCAGCGGGGTTGGGGAATGAGCAGTTCTTC. The chain employs TRBV30 and TRBJ2-1, with 7 positions matching TRBD2. The CDR3 spans 14 residues. J lost 7 bases, V lost 4 bases, and 10 bases had no gene match. Germline CDR1 is GTSNPN and CDR2 is SVGIG (reference sequence). The whole variable domain, remainder taken from reference TRBV30 and TRBJ2-1, is SQTIHQWPATLVQPVGSPLSLECTVEGTSNPNLYWYRQAAGRGLQLLFYSVGIGQISSEVPQNLSASRPQDRQFILSSKKLLLSDSGFYLCAWNPAGLGNEQFFGPGTRLTVL.

This chain links TRBV6-6 with TRBJ2-1; TRBD1 aligns across 10 bases. The CDR3 totals 15 residues. V shed 6 bases, J shed 5 bases, and the junction held 7 bases outside the gene matches. Germline CDR1 is MNHNY and CDR2 is SVGAGI (reference sequence). DNA of the CDR3: TGTGCCAGCAGACGGAAAGGGACAGGGGACAATGAGCAGTTCTTC. It specifies CASRRKGTGDNEQFF.

This clone showed up just a few times. V is TRBV18 and J is TRBJ2-1; TRBD1 matches 9 bases. Germline loops: CDR1 KGHSH, CDR2 LQKENI. Trimming removed 3 bases from V and 1 base from J; junction bases left unmatched: 7. The CDR3 sequence is 17 residues long. CDR3 sequence reads: CASSPWDRVGSYNEQFF. CDR3 nucleotides: TGTGCCAGCTCACCCTGGGACAGGGTAGGATCCTACAATGAGCAGTTCTTC. Filled out from reference TRBV18 and TRBJ2-1, the complete variable domain reads NAGVMQNPRHLVRRRGQEARLRCSPMKGHSHVYWYRQLPEEGLKFMVYLQKENIIDESGMPKERFSAEFPKEGPSILRIQQVVRGDSAAYFCASSPWDRVGSYNEQFFGPGTRLTVL.

This chain connects TRBV13 to TRBJ2-7; TRBD1 is a possible D gene (6 bases). The CDR3 extends over 14 amino acids. Trimming removed 3 bases from V and 3 bases from J, with 12 bases in between. Germline values: CDR1 PRHDT, CDR2 FYEKMQ (reference sequence). The CDR3 loop is CASSFSGVDYEQYF. DNA for the CDR3: TGTGCCAGCAGCTTTTCAGGGGTAGACTACGAGCAGTACTTC.

CDR3 DNA: TGTGCCAGCGCCGGGAGCGGGGGGCCCTACAATGAGCAGTTCTTC. It translates to CASAGSGGPYNEQFF. The rearrangement uses TRBV27 and TRBJ2-1; 9 bases match TRBD2. The ends lost 8 bases at V and 2 bases at J; junction bases unmatched: 7. The CDR3 totals 15 residues. Per the germline V gene, CDR1 is MNHEY and CDR2 is SMNVEV (reference sequence).